This TCR beta chain was documented in a study of T cells after posttransplantation cyclophosphamide. Germline V gene sequence: CDR1 MDHEN, CDR2 SYDVKM. The length of the CDR3 is 11 residues. Trimming left V 6 bases short and J 7 bases short, with 4 bases between. Sequencing used immunoSEQ multiplex PCR; TCRdb keeps in-frame clones, though not all of them. Found here are just over 65,000 clones, 93% of them singletons; the top ten hold under 3%. The chain is built from TRBV28 and TRBJ1-6, with D hard to call. Sequencing used PBMCs. The TCR was taken from a woman aged 25 to 39 in good health and a related stem cell transplant donor. The CDR3 sequence is CASSKNSPLHF. CDR3 bases: TGTGCCAGCAGCAAAAATTCACCCCTCCACTTT.